Given below is one TCR beta chain in context. Germline lookup yields CDR1 DFQATT and CDR2 SNEGSKA (reference sequence). V lost 5 bases and J lost 1, with 4 bases in between. The CDR3 is 11 residues long. This sample was included in a study of T cells after yellow fever vaccination. A single record per CDR3 protein comes from TCRdb applying MiXCR to the 5' RACE reads. The data hold about 340,000 distinct CDR3 sequences, with about 4% observed a single time. Specimen: PBMCs, collected 5 days after the yellow fever booster vaccination. This receptor was taken from a man aged 18 to 35 who received the YFV17D yellow fever vaccine. The chain combines TRBV20-1 with TRBJ2-3, with unresolved D. The CDR3 is CSAQGTDTQYF. CDR3 sequence (DNA): TGCAGTGCTCAAGGCACAGATACGCAGTATTTT.